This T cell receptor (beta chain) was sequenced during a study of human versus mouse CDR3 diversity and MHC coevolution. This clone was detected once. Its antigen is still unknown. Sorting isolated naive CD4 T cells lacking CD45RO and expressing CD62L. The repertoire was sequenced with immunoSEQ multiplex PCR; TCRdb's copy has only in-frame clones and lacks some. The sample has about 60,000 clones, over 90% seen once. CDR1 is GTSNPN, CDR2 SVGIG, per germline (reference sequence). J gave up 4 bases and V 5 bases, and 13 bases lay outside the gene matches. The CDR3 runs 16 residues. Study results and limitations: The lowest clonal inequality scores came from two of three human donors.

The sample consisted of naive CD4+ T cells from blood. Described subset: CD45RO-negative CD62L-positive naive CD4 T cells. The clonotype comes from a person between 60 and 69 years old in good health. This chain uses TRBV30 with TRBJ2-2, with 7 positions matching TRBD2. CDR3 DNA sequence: TGTGCCTGGCGTCCACGGGGGGTAACTATCACCGGGGAGCTGTTTTTT. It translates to CAWRPRGVTITGELFF. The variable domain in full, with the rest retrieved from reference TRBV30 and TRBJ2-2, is SQTIHQWPATLVQPVGSPLSLECTVEGTSNPNLYWYRQAAGRGLQLLFYSVGIGQISSEVPQNLSASRPQDRQFILSSKKLLLSDSGFYLCAWRPRGVTITGELFFGEGSRLTVL.